The present T cell receptor beta chain was sequenced within a study of beta chain features in type 1 diabetes. Overall study results and limits: In every one of the four CD4+ subsets, TCRB CDR3s were moderately but significantly shorter in Type 1 diabetes patients. Any PCR bias toward short templates would affect both groups alike. There was no resolution here of whether HLA type influences TCRB rearrangement.

TCRB transcripts that were expressed got sequenced, as all of the isolated RNA had been reverse transcribed. Repertoires were generated with immunoSEQ multiplex PCR, while TCRdb's copy carries only in-frame clones and drops some. The sample includes fewer than 250,000 clones, under 70% of them seen just once. Remarks on this clone: As yet, its antigen is unknown.

The receptor comes from a man aged 25 to 45 in good health. Sequenced material: naive CD4+ T cells from blood.

The CDR3 DNA reads TGTGCCAGCAGCTTTGGACAGCCCTACGAGCAGTACTTC. Amino acid sequence: CASSFGQPYEQYF. The genes are TRBV14 and TRBJ2-7, with D possibly being TRBD1 (6 bases). Germline V CDR1 and CDR2: SGHDN, FVKESK. Trimming left V 5 bases short and J 2 bases short, with 10 bases between. The CDR3 runs 13 residues.